Below, 27 T cell receptor beta chains from the same sample are listed, as sequenced in a study of T cell responses to AZD1222 COVID-19 vaccine (dated by TCRdb to the early 2020s). Library preparation was by the immunoSEQ multiplex PCR assay. The table was pulled from immuneACCESS by TCRdb, which kept in-frame rearrangements only. Such tables lose some clones; where checked, under half of the loss comes from unresolved V genes, and the rest has no known cause. Within this sample are 75,000 to 85,000 clones, with over 60% of them counted one time only. The ten largest clonotypes hold 27% of the sample. This sample's time point label indicates: about 28 days (+/-7) after the second vaccine dose. Reading the label with the study, this specimen's treatment or condition is: meningococcal conjugate vaccine given as trial control. The sample consisted of peripheral blood, taken 28 days after the second dose of the MenACWY control vaccine. These receptors all stem from an adult who received the MenACWY meningococcal vaccine as a control.

This chain connects TRBV5-4 to TRBJ2-6, with D unclear. V was cut by 0 bases and J by 3 bases, with 10 bases left in between. The CDR3 has 16 amino acids. Germline CDR1 is SGHNT and CDR2 is YYREEE (reference sequence). The CDR3 protein is CASSLEIGGGANVLTF. CDR3 DNA sequence: TGTGCCAGCAGCTTGGAGATTGGTGGTGGGGCCAACGTCCTGACTTTC.

This clone has only one observation. A much larger clone sits a single nucleotide away, making a read error possible. The gene calls are TRBV28 and TRBJ2-7; the D gene is possibly TRBD2 (6 bases). CDR3 length: 13 amino acids. V dropped 10 bases and J dropped 6 bases, with 19 bases sitting between them. CDR1 is MDHEN and CDR2 is SYDVKM in the germline V gene. CDR3 sequence reads: CANRPHRAGEQYF. In DNA, the CDR3 is TGTGCCAACAGACCCCACCGAGCGGGCGAGCAGTACTTC.

The chain links TRBV3-1 (or the pseudogene TRBV3-2) to TRBJ1-3, with D unclear. In germline, CDR1 is LGHDT, CDR2 YNNKEL (reference sequence). The V and J ends lost 1 base and 4 bases respectively, with 5 bases between them. The CDR3 sequence is 13 residues long. CDR3 DNA sequence: TGTGCCAGCAGCCAAGGAAACGGAAACACCATATATTTT. This encodes CASSQGNGNTIYF.

The chain couples TRBV27 to TRBJ1-2, with D possibly being TRBD1 (6 bases). Per germline, CDR1 MNHEY and CDR2 SMNVEV (reference sequence). Trimming cost V 0 bases and J 4 bases, with 12 bases left between them. The CDR3 covers 15 residues. The CDR3 loop reads CASSLSAGEVYGYTF. CDR3 in DNA: TGTGCCAGCAGTTTATCGGCAGGGGAAGTCTATGGCTACACCTTC.

The CDR3 nucleotides read TGTGCCAGCAGGGACAGGGTAAATCAGCCCCAGCATTTT. It yields the protein CASRDRVNQPQHF. The V and J genes are TRBV19 and TRBJ1-5, with TRBD1 matching 9 bases. Germline trimming cut 9 bases from V and 4 bases from J; bases unmatched to any gene: 4. Per the germline V gene, CDR1 is LNHDA and CDR2 is SQIVND (reference sequence). The CDR3 loop spans 13 amino acids.

J is TRBJ2-5 and V is TRBV5-1; 8 positions match TRBD2. Germline CDR1 reads SGHRS; CDR2 reads YFSETQ. The ends lost 6 bases at V and 5 bases at J; junction bases unmatched: 12. This CDR3 contains 15 residues. CDR3 in amino acids: CASKPGTRDLETQYF. The CDR3 coding sequence is TGCGCCAGCAAGCCCGGGACTAGGGATTTGGAGACCCAGTACTTC.

There are a few counts of this clone. V gene TRBV28 combines with J gene TRBJ2-7; 7 bases are shared with TRBD2. Germline V gene lookup returns CDR1 MDHEN and CDR2 SYDVKM. After removal of 5 bases from V and 0 bases from J, the junction contained 13 bases not matched to a gene. The length of the CDR3 is 17 residues. The CDR3 loop reads CASSGPLLAPSSYEQYF. The CDR3 nucleotides read TGTGCCAGCAGTGGACCACTACTAGCGCCTAGCTCCTACGAGCAGTACTTC.

This clone was recorded once. The chain recombines TRBV14 with TRBJ1-1, with D uncertain. The V gene's germline CDR1 is SGHDN and CDR2 FVKESK. This CDR3 is 13 amino acids long. V was pared by 0 bases and J by 3 bases, with 5 bases between. CDR3 coding DNA: TGTGCCAGCAGCCAAGAGGAGCACACTGAAGCTTTCTTT. Translated, it gives CASSQEEHTEAFF.

This sequence joins TRBV5-1 and TRBJ1-6; 7 bases match TRBD1. This CDR3 region has 16 residues. The junction had 7 bases not matched to a gene; V was cut back by 0 bases and J by 7 bases. CDR1 SGHRS and CDR2 YFSETQ come from the germline V gene. The CDR3, as DNA: TGCGCCAGCAGCTTGGGGGCAGGGGGAAGCAATTCACCCCTCCACTTT. The encoded protein is CASSLGAGGSNSPLHF.

The CDR3 region is CASKDTGARRDTQYF. DNA for the CDR3: TGTGCCAGTAAGGACACAGGGGCCCGTAGGGATACGCAGTATTTT. The chain uses TRBV19 and TRBJ2-3, with TRBD1 matching over 7 bases. This CDR3 comprises 15 residues. Germline-derived CDR1 and CDR2 are LNHDA and SQIVND (reference sequence). The ends lost 7 bases at V and 6 bases at J; junction bases unmatched: 13.

The rearrangement links TRBV28 to TRBJ2-1; weak D call: TRBD2 (6 bases). Trimming pared 5 bases from V and 3 bases from J, leaving 14 bases between. Germline V gives CDR1 MDHEN, CDR2 SYDVKM. This CDR3 region has 15 residues. CDR3 nucleotide sequence: TGTGCCAGCAGTCCCCTCGGGAGTCACTACAATGAGCAGTTCTTC. Its translation: CASSPLGSHYNEQFF.

The count of this clone is one. V gene TRBV20-1 combines with J gene TRBJ1-1; unclear D gene. This CDR3 has 13 amino acids. CDR1 is DFQATT and CDR2 is SNEGSKA in the germline V gene (reference sequence). V was trimmed by 3 bases and J by 0 bases, leaving 8 bases between them. The CDR3 region has the DNA TGCAGTGCTAGTCTTCACGTGAACACTGAAGCTTTCTTT. This encodes CSASLHVNTEAFF.

The chain joins TRBV18 to TRBJ2-7, with 7 bases that match TRBD2. Germline CDR1 is KGHSH and CDR2 is LQKENI. The junction had 1 base not matched to a gene; V was cut back by 2 bases and J by 0 bases. CDR3 length: 14 amino acids. In DNA form, the CDR3 reads TGTGCCAGCTCACCAGGGAGGGACTCCTACGAGCAGTACTTC. This translates into CASSPGRDSYEQYF.

This chain uses TRBV7-4 with TRBJ1-5; D is undetermined. CDR1 is SGHVT and CDR2 is SQSDAQ in the germline V gene. The ends were cut back, 4 bases at V and 5 bases at J, with 12 bases in the middle. The CDR3 covers 14 residues. The CDR3 here is CASSSTALDQPQHF. The CDR3 DNA sequence: TGTGCCAGCAGCTCGACGGCGCTGGATCAGCCCCAGCATTTT.

In this sample, this clone turned up a few times. The V call is TRBV7-2, the J call TRBJ1-6; no clear D gene. V was clipped by 3 bases and J by 13 bases, with 16 bases between them. The germline V gene encodes CDR1 SGHTA and CDR2 FQGNSA. CDR3 size: 14 residues. The CDR3 here is CASSFLGVAGPLHF. The CDR3 region has the DNA TGTGCCAGCAGCTTCCTTGGGGTGGCGGGGCCCCTCCACTTT.

The CDR3 here is CASSVLGGEDTQYF. The CDR3 region has the DNA TGTGCCAGCAGCGTACTCGGGGGGGAAGATACGCAGTATTTT. The rearrangement uses TRBV9 and TRBJ2-3; 8 bases are shared with TRBD2. Germline CDR1 reads SGDLS; CDR2 reads YYNGEE. The CDR3 length is 14 residues. Germline trimming cut 1 base from V and 5 bases from J; bases unmatched to any gene: 3.

CDR3 sequence (DNA): TGTGCCAGTAGTATAGAGGCAGGCTCGCCCCAGCATTTT. This codes for CASSIEAGSPQHF. The chain is built from TRBV19 and TRBJ1-5; D call uncertain. V was trimmed by 0 bases and J by 9 bases, leaving 9 bases between them. The CDR3 covers 13 residues. CDR1 and CDR2 (germline): LNHDA, SQIVND (reference sequence).

The rearrangement links TRBV12-3 or TRBV12-4 to TRBJ1-3; D is undetermined. V gave up 4 bases and J gave up 9 bases, with 10 bases separating them. The CDR3 consists of 12 residues. CDR3 in DNA: TGTGCCAGCAGTTCAAGCACGGGCACCATATATTTT. Translation: CASSSSTGTIYF.

This clone was seen a few times. J is TRBJ2-2 and V is TRBV5-6; 8 bases agree with TRBD1. CDR3 size: 15 residues. J gave up 5 bases and V 3 bases, and 6 bases lay outside the gene matches. The germline gives CDR1 SGHDT, CDR2 YYEEEE. The CDR3 DNA follows: TGTGCCAGCAGCTGGGGCAGGGGGCGAACCGGGGAGCTGTTTTTT. Its protein product is CASSWGRGRTGELFF. The full variable domain, completed using reference TRBV5-6 and TRBJ2-2, is DAGVTQSPTHLIKTRGQQVTLRCSPKSGHDTVSWYQQALGQGPQFIFQYYEEEERQRGNFPDRFSGHQFPNYSSELNVNALLLGDSALYLCASSWGRGRTGELFFGEGSRLTVL.

This clone appeared a single time. The chain is built from TRBV2 and TRBJ1-1; TRBD1 aligns across 7 bases. The CDR3 runs to 14 residues. The germline CDR1 and CDR2 sequences are SNHLY and FYNNEI. V lost 8 bases and J lost 2; bases outside the gene matches: 8. This CDR3 reads CASQGGPHNTEAFF. The CDR3 DNA is TGTGCCAGCCAAGGGGGCCCACATAACACTGAAGCTTTCTTT.

The chain recombines TRBV5-6 with TRBJ2-6; D remains unclear. Germline assignment: CDR1 SGHDT and CDR2 YYEEEE. The germline V and J ends were trimmed by 4 bases and 4 bases, with 9 bases remaining between them. This CDR3 is built from 14 residues. CDR3 nucleotide sequence: TGTGCCAGCAGCGAACCCAGAGGGGCCAACGTCCTGACTTTC. Its protein product is CASSEPRGANVLTF.

The V call is TRBV29-1, the J call TRBJ2-5; D is ambiguous. The CDR3 length is 10 residues. Germline-derived CDR1 and CDR2 are SQVTM and ANQGSEA. Trimming pared 6 bases from V and 3 bases from J, leaving 5 bases between. Written as DNA, the CDR3 is TGCAGCGTATTAGAAGAGACCCAGTACTTC. Translation gives CSVLEETQYF.

This rearrangement joins TRBV13 to TRBJ1-1; possible D gene TRBD1, 5 bases. CDR1 PRHDT and CDR2 FYEKMQ come from the germline V gene (reference sequence). CDR3 length: 12 residues. The V end lost 8 bases, the J end lost 7 bases, and 14 bases lay between the germline ends. The CDR3 region has the DNA TGTGCCAGCTGGTCGGAGGGGAGTGAAGCTTTCTTT. Translating it yields CASWSEGSEAFF.

The table lists this clone with a count of one. The chain uses TRBV6-2 or TRBV6-3 and TRBJ2-3; 8 bases line up with TRBD1. The length of the CDR3 is 15 residues. Germline V lookup: CDR1 MNHEY, CDR2 SVGEGT. With 3 bases clipped from V and 4 bases from J, the junction kept 6 bases outside the gene matches. CDR3 sequence reads: CASSYSDREADTQYF. Here the CDR3 DNA reads TGTGCCAGCAGTTATTCGGACAGGGAGGCAGATACGCAGTATTTT.

The chain recombines TRBV7-9 with TRBJ2-1; D is uncertain. Germline V gene lookup returns CDR1 SEHNR and CDR2 FQNEAQ (reference sequence). This CDR3 is 12 amino acids long. V lost 3 bases to trimming and J lost 8 bases, with 8 bases between them. The CDR3 DNA is TGTGCCAGCAGCTTGACCGGAGATGAGCAGTTCTTC. Its protein is CASSLTGDEQFF.

The chain links TRBV4-2 to TRBJ1-1; 7 positions agree with TRBD1. J lost 2 bases, V lost 2 bases, and 5 bases had no gene match. The CDR3 contains 15 residues. Germline CDR1 and CDR2: LGHNA and YNFKEQ. CDR3 protein: CASSQPGTANTEAFF. Written as DNA, the CDR3 is TGTGCCAGCAGCCAACCCGGGACAGCAAACACTGAAGCTTTCTTT.

The chain has TRBV5-5 and TRBJ1-4, with D maybe TRBD1 (5 bases). Germline values: CDR1 SGHKS, CDR2 YYEKEE (reference sequence). The length of the CDR3 is 17 residues. The V gene lost 5 bases and the J gene lost 4 bases, with 21 bases spanning the gap. CDR3 nucleotide sequence: TGTGCCAGCAGTCTCAGGTCCCCCCCAGGGATTAATGAAAAACTGTTTTTT. It yields the protein CASSLRSPPGINEKLFF.